This passage covers 20 T cell receptor beta chains from one sample sequenced in a study of T cell changes during pregnancy in multiple sclerosis. The table came from immunoSEQ multiplex PCR; TCRdb's copy has only in-frame clones and leaves some out. The table shows tens of thousands of clones, with about 91% occurring only once. Specimen: peripheral blood, collected before pregnancy. These receptors all stem from a female donor with multiple sclerosis, enrolled in a pregnancy study.

The sample holds one count of this clone. The chain uses TRBV7-8 and TRBJ2-2, with 9 bases fitting TRBD2. The V gene's germline CDR1 is SGHVS and CDR2 FQNEAQ. V gave up 5 bases and J gave up 6 bases; unmatched junction bases: 7. The CDR3 has 15 amino acids. This CDR3 reads CASSTGTSLSGELFF. DNA for the CDR3: TGTGCCAGCAGCACCGGGACTAGCCTCTCCGGGGAGCTGTTTTTT.

This rearrangement joins TRBV5-8 to TRBJ2-5; 8 bases map to TRBD1. The ends lost 0 bases at V and 6 bases at J; junction bases unmatched: 10. The germline CDR1 and CDR2 sequences are SGHTS and YDEGEE. This CDR3 is built from 16 residues. The CDR3, as DNA: TGTGCCAGCAGCTTGGTGCCAGGGGGCATGAAGCAGACCCAGTACTTC. This translates into CASSLVPGGMKQTQYF.

As to this clone: The sample holds other DNA sequences that translate to the same CDR3. This chain links TRBV6-5 with TRBJ1-4, with D perhaps matching TRBD1 (5 bases). CDR1 and CDR2 (germline): MNHEY, SVGAGI. The CDR3 is 14 residues long. Trimming pared 2 bases from V and 7 bases from J, leaving 11 bases between. The CDR3 spells CASSYGRVGEKLFF. The CDR3, as DNA: TGTGCCAGCAGTTACGGCAGGGTGGGTGAAAAACTGTTTTTT.

The V and J genes are TRBV5-6 and TRBJ1-2; D remains ambiguous. CDR1 SGHDT and CDR2 YYEEEE come from the germline V gene. V was cut by 0 bases and J by 8 bases, with 11 bases left in between. This CDR3 region has 13 residues. The CDR3 nucleotides are TGTGCCAGCAGCTTGGAAACCCTATCCGGCTACACCTTC. Translation gives CASSLETLSGYTF.

The chain recombines TRBV5-1 with TRBJ2-3; 9 bases agree with TRBD1. The CDR3 is 15 amino acids. Per the germline V gene, CDR1 is SGHRS and CDR2 is YFSETQ. V shed 0 bases, J shed 4 bases, and the junction held 3 bases outside the gene matches. CDR3 coding DNA: TGCGCCAGCAGCTTGGACAGGGGGCGACCAGATACGCAGTATTTT. Protein product: CASSLDRGRPDTQYF.

The chain employs TRBV28 and TRBJ1-2, with TRBD1 identical over 11 bases. The CDR3 loop spans 15 amino acids. Germline V gives CDR1 MDHEN, CDR2 SYDVKM. V trimming: 2 bases; J trimming: 4 bases; junction bases outside the gene matches: 3. The DNA for the CDR3 is TGTGCCAGCAGTTTACCCGGGACAGGGGGCTATGGCTACACCTTC. This sequence encodes CASSLPGTGGYGYTF.

V is TRBV6-5 and J is TRBJ2-1; 13 bases fit TRBD2. The CDR3 consists of 15 residues. V lost 6 bases to trimming and J lost 7 bases; unmatched junction nucleotides: 6. Germline-derived CDR1 and CDR2 are MNHEY and SVGAGI. CDR3 in amino acids: CASRSLAGGPNEQFF. CDR3 coding DNA: TGTGCCAGCAGGTCACTAGCGGGAGGGCCTAATGAGCAGTTCTTC.

The V call is TRBV7-9, the J call TRBJ2-3, with D possibly being TRBD2 (6 bases). Trimming stripped 1 base from V and 3 bases from J, with 23 bases between. Per the germline V gene, CDR1 is SEHNR and CDR2 is FQNEAQ (reference sequence). The CDR3 covers 19 residues. As DNA, the CDR3 is TGTGCCAGCAGCTTAGTATCTAGTAACTACGGGAGCGGGACAGATACGCAGTATTTT. It encodes CASSLVSSNYGSGTDTQYF.

The genes are TRBV5-5 and TRBJ2-5; 14 positions match TRBD2. V lost 0 bases to trimming and J lost 4 bases; unmatched junction nucleotides: 5. The CDR3 consists of 17 residues. The germline V gene has CDR1 SGHKS and CDR2 YYEKEE (reference sequence). The CDR3 protein is CASSLASGLAGVETQYF. In DNA, the CDR3 is TGTGCCAGCAGCTTGGCGTCGGGACTAGCGGGAGTAGAGACCCAGTACTTC. The whole variable domain, remainder taken from reference TRBV5-5 and TRBJ2-5, is DAGVTQSPTHLIKTRGQQVTLRCSPISGHKSVSWYQQVLGQGPQFIFQYYEKEERGRGNFPDRFSARQFPNYSSELNVNALLLGDSALYLCASSLASGLAGVETQYFGPGTRLLVL.

The chain has TRBV4-3 and TRBJ2-1, with D perhaps TRBD2 (5 bases). Trimming stripped 3 bases from V and 11 bases from J, with 17 bases between. The germline V gene has CDR1 LGHNA and CDR2 YSLEER. The CDR3 has 14 amino acids. The CDR3 DNA is TGCGCCAGCAGCCACCCAGACCATACGGGAAAGCAGTTCTTC. Translating it yields CASSHPDHTGKQFF.

This rearrangement joins TRBV11-2 to TRBJ1-1, with D unclear. The ends were cut back, 8 bases at V and 4 bases at J, with 11 bases in the middle. The CDR3 runs to 12 residues. Germline V gene data show CDR1 as SGHAT and CDR2 as FQNNGV. This chain's CDR3 is CASGEVSTEAFF. Here the CDR3 DNA reads TGTGCCAGCGGGGAGGTTAGCACTGAAGCTTTCTTT.

The chain links TRBV28 to TRBJ2-7; the match to TRBD2 covers 8 bases. The germline gives CDR1 MDHEN, CDR2 SYDVKM. This CDR3 region has 15 residues. Trimming took 3 bases from V and 0 from J; bases not matched to a gene: 4. CDR3 DNA: TGTGCCAGCAGTTTTGTTGGGACTAGCTCCTACGAGCAGTACTTC. Encoded protein: CASSFVGTSSYEQYF.

The chain couples TRBV6-1 to TRBJ1-2; 7 nucleotides match TRBD1. Germline CDR1 MNHNS, CDR2 SASEGT. This CDR3 comprises 14 residues. Germline trimming cut 6 bases from V and 2 bases from J; bases unmatched to any gene: 6. CDR3 nucleotide sequence: TGTGCCAGCAGCTTGACAGGGAAAAACTATGGCTACACCTTC. It is translated as CASSLTGKNYGYTF.

The chain uses TRBV19 and TRBJ1-2; 10 nucleotides line up with TRBD1. The CDR3 is 14 amino acids. Germline lookup yields CDR1 LNHDA and CDR2 SQIVND (reference sequence). V shed 4 bases, J shed 7 bases, and the junction held 6 bases outside the gene matches. CDR3: CASSRQGAGSGYTF. Written as DNA, the CDR3 is TGTGCCAGTAGTAGACAGGGGGCTGGCTCTGGCTACACCTTC. The whole variable domain, remainder taken from reference TRBV19 and TRBJ1-2, is DGGITQSPKYLFRKEGQNVTLSCEQNLNHDAMYWYRQDPGQGLRLIYYSQIVNDFQKGDIAEGYSVSREKKESFPLTVTSAQKNPTAFYLCASSRQGAGSGYTFGSGTRLTVV.

The chain joins TRBV28 to TRBJ2-1, with TRBD2 matching over 7 bases. V lost 1 base, J lost 2 bases, and 5 bases stayed unmatched. There are 16 residues in the CDR3. Looked up from germline, CDR1 is MDHEN and CDR2 is SYDVKM. The CDR3 spells CASSLSGGKAYNEQFF. The CDR3 nucleotides read TGTGCCAGCAGTTTATCGGGAGGCAAAGCCTACAATGAGCAGTTCTTC.

V and J are TRBV27 and TRBJ2-3; TRBD1 aligns across 7 bases. Unmatched junction bases numbered 14, after V lost 5 bases and J lost 6 bases. CDR3 length: 16 amino acids. Looked up from germline, CDR1 is MNHEY and CDR2 is SMNVEV (reference sequence). CDR3 region: CASSPLRTGPRDTQYF. The CDR3, as DNA: TGTGCCAGCAGTCCCTTAAGGACAGGCCCGAGGGATACGCAGTATTTT.

This clone was detected once. This chain joins TRBV7-8 and TRBJ2-3; tentatively, D is TRBD2 (6 bases). Germline values: CDR1 SGHVS, CDR2 FQNEAQ. V was pared by 4 bases and J by 0 bases, with 17 bases between. The CDR3 length is 17 residues. The CDR3, as DNA: TGTGCCAGCAGCTCCCGTCCGACTAGTCCTAGCACAGATACGCAGTATTTT. Translation gives CASSSRPTSPSTDTQYF.

V and J are TRBV20-1 and TRBJ2-4; no firm D call. The ends were cut back, 5 bases at V and 7 bases at J, with 9 bases in the middle. The CDR3 totals 11 residues. CDR1 is DFQATT, CDR2 SNEGSKA, per germline (reference sequence). The CDR3 protein is CSARLQNIQYF. The CDR3 DNA is TGCAGTGCTCGACTCCAGAACATTCAGTACTTC.

The gene calls are TRBV28 and TRBJ2-2; the D is unclear. Germline CDR1 MDHEN, CDR2 SYDVKM. V was clipped by 2 bases and J by 4 bases, with 11 bases between them. This CDR3 comprises 15 residues. The chain's CDR3 is CASSLPGSRTGELFF. The CDR3 region has the DNA TGTGCCAGCAGTTTACCCGGTTCCCGCACCGGGGAGCTGTTTTTT.

Worth noting for this clone: The germline gene is not matched at one end of the junction; a read error may be the cause. The chain couples TRBV7-7 to TRBJ2-7; possibly TRBD1 for D (6 bases). CDR1 and CDR2 (germline): SSHAT, FNYEAQ (reference sequence). The CDR3 sequence is 13 residues long. The CDR3 here is CASSLGQKYEQYF. The CDR3 region has the DNA TGTGCTAGCAGCTTAGGACAGAAATACGAGCAGTACTTC.